The clone carrying this T cell receptor beta chain was picked up many times. No antigen is known for it. This entry belongs to a study of T cells in Graves' hyperthyroidism and ophthalmopathy. Study-level results: Classification by a 13 V-J model distinguished ophthalmopathy from stable hyperthyroidism. Blood also carried most thyroid clonotypes expanded above 0.001.

There were TCR beta CDR3 regions amplified from RNA transcripts. In the first-round RT-PCR of the TCR CDR3, the HTBI primer set was used. TCRdb reprocessed the multiplex PCR reads with MiXCR, giving one entry per CDR3 protein. The profile shows 650,000 to 750,000 distinct CDR3 sequences, around 15% of them singletons. From germline, CDR1 is LGHDT and CDR2 YNNKEL (reference sequence). After removal of 5 bases from V and 6 bases from J, the junction contained 4 bases not matched to a gene. This CDR3 has 15 amino acids. This chain uses TRBV3-1 with TRBJ2-1; TRBD2 matches 13 bases. The material sequenced was blood. The sequence was obtained from a woman aged 18-29 years with Graves' hyperthyroidism. The CDR3 coding sequence is TGTGCCAGCAGCACCGGACTAGCGGGAGCCAATGAGCAGTTCTTC. Its translation is CASSTGLAGANEQFF.